What follows describes a single T cell receptor beta chain. What it binds is not known. The sample belongs to a study of long-term antiretroviral therapy in people with HIV. CDR3 length: 14 residues. V was cut by 6 bases and J by 5 bases, with 19 bases left in between. Per germline, CDR1 SQVTM and CDR2 ANQGSEA. Researchers ran immunoSEQ v3.0 at survey level. A per-sample goal of roughly 40,000-55,000 T-cell genomes was targeted by sequencing. TCRdb keeps only in-frame clones here, not all; method: immunoSEQ multiplex PCR. Of over 30,000 clones in the sample, 65% to 75% were seen once. Findings of the study overall: Blood collection from the mid-2000s to the late 2010s possibly occurred under older ART regimens. CDR3 lengths in HIV samples spanned a narrower range than controls.

This clonotype was sampled from a middle-aged man with HIV. The rearrangement links TRBV29-1 to TRBJ2-5; D is ambiguous. This specimen consisted of unsorted PBMCs, obtained 3 years after starting antiretroviral therapy. CDR3 nucleotide sequence: TGCAGCGTCTCCTCCCCCACCCTAGGGGAGACCCAGTACTTC. This codes for CSVSSPTLGETQYF.